One sample yielded the 18 T cell receptor beta chains listed below, sequenced in a study of shared clonotypes between healthy human individuals. Libraries were prepared by immunoSEQ multiplex PCR; TCRdb keeps only in-frame clonotypes and omits some of them. Here the sample spans roughly 550,000 clones, roughly 96% being singletons. Cells designated naive CD8 were CD45RO-negative and were positively selected for CCR7, with terminally differentiated effector memory CD45RA+ cells excluded. Material for sequencing was naive CD8+ T cells sorted from blood. The source of these receptors is a woman under 40 in good health.

The V call is TRBV9, the J call TRBJ2-2; TRBD2 aligns across 13 bases. Germline lookup yields CDR1 SGDLS and CDR2 YYNGEE. V lost 3 bases, J lost 6 bases, and 5 bases stayed unmatched. The CDR3 extends over 16 amino acids. The CDR3 nucleotides are TGTGCCAGCAGCGACAGGACTAGCGGGAGTGCCGGGGAGCTGTTTTTT. Amino acid sequence: CASSDRTSGSAGELFF.

The chain couples TRBV13 to TRBJ2-5; unclear D gene. CDR1 PRHDT and CDR2 FYEKMQ come from the germline V gene (reference sequence). The CDR3 contains 12 residues. V shed 6 bases and J shed 5 bases, with 10 bases lying between them. CDR3 amino acids: CASSSMGETQYF. CDR3 bases: TGTGCCAGCAGTAGTATGGGGGAGACCCAGTACTTC.

The chain links TRBV19 to TRBJ2-6, with 9 bases that match TRBD1. CDR3 length equals 17 residues. J lost 3 bases, V lost 9 bases, and 12 bases had no gene match. Germline values: CDR1 LNHDA, CDR2 SQIVND (reference sequence). CDR3 nucleotide sequence: TGTGCCAGCTCTCCGGGACAGGGATTTCTTGGGGCCAACGTCCTGACTTTC. Translating it yields CASSPGQGFLGANVLTF.

Written as DNA, the CDR3 is TGTGCCAGCAGTACAGGGTCTGGCGAGCAGTACTTC. It codes for CASSTGSGEQYF. The V call is TRBV6-5, the J call TRBJ2-7, with a tentative D call TRBD1 (6 bases). The V and J ends lost 5 bases and 6 bases respectively, with 11 bases between them. CDR3 length: 12 residues. CDR1 and CDR2 (germline): MNHEY, SVGAGI.

The chain carries TRBV6-6 and TRBJ2-7; TRBD1 matches 12 bases. This CDR3 has 14 amino acids. Trimming removed 2 bases from V and 5 bases from J; junction bases left unmatched: 1. The germline CDR1 and CDR2 sequences are MNHNY and SVGAGI (reference sequence). Written as DNA, the CDR3 is TGTGCCAGCAGTTACGGGACAGGGGGCAACGAGCAGTACTTC. Protein: CASSYGTGGNEQYF.

The chain joins TRBV11-2 to TRBJ2-7; D is possibly TRBD1 (6 bases). Germline assignment: CDR1 SGHAT and CDR2 FQNNGV. The V gene lost 4 bases and the J gene lost 2 bases, with 15 bases spanning the gap. The CDR3 length is 15 residues. The CDR3 DNA reads as TGTGCCAGCAGCTACACGACAGGTCTCACCTACGAGCAGTACTTC. It codes for CASSYTTGLTYEQYF.

This clone was detected only once. The rearrangement joins TRBV7-9 to TRBJ2-3, with 9 bases matching TRBD2. Germline V lookup: CDR1 SEHNR, CDR2 FQNEAQ (reference sequence). The ends lost 6 bases at V and 6 bases at J; junction bases unmatched: 16. The CDR3 runs 17 residues. The CDR3 nucleotides read TGTGCCAGCAGATCTGCGACTAGCGGTCTATGGGGCGATACGCAGTATTTT. Amino acid sequence: CASRSATSGLWGDTQYF.

V usage is TRBV27 and J usage is TRBJ2-7; either TRBD1 or TRBD2 may supply D (5 bases each). The CDR3 sequence is 14 residues long. Trimming shortened V by 4 bases and J by 6 bases, and 16 bases separated the two germline ends. Looked up from germline, CDR1 is MNHEY and CDR2 is SMNVEV (reference sequence). The CDR3 here is CASSSAGTPPEQYF. The CDR3 DNA sequence: TGTGCCAGCAGTTCGGCCGGGACGCCTCCCGAGCAGTACTTC.

The chain has TRBV11-3 and TRBJ1-4; TRBD1 might be the D (5 bases). Germline V lookup: CDR1 SGHNT, CDR2 YENEEA. Trimming took off 5 bases at V and 4 bases at J, with 14 bases between the two ends. This CDR3 is 15 amino acids long. Here the CDR3 reads CASSPRDGNNEKLFF. The CDR3 bases are TGTGCCAGCAGCCCAAGGGACGGTAATAATGAAAAACTGTTTTTT.

This chain uses TRBV27 with TRBJ2-7; the match to TRBD1 covers 8 bases. Trimming removed 7 bases from V and 3 bases from J; junction bases left unmatched: 11. The CDR3 length is 15 residues. The germline V gene encodes CDR1 MNHEY and CDR2 SMNVEV (reference sequence). CDR3 nucleotides: TGTGCCAGCAATACCCGACAGGGGATGGGCTACGAGCAGTACTTC. Its translation is CASNTRQGMGYEQYF.

This sequence joins TRBV4-2 and TRBJ2-2, with D possibly called TRBD1 or TRBD2 (7 bases each). The CDR3 is 15 amino acids. CDR1 is LGHNA, CDR2 YNFKEQ, per germline. The germline V and J ends were trimmed by 5 bases and 5 bases, with 15 bases remaining between them. The CDR3: CASSIDRDYTGELFF. CDR3 DNA: TGTGCCAGCAGCATAGACAGGGACTATACCGGGGAGCTGTTTTTT.

This rearrangement joins TRBV28 to TRBJ2-1, with D maybe TRBD1 (6 bases). V was cut by 3 bases and J by 9 bases, with 12 bases left in between. The CDR3 contains 13 residues. The germline CDR1 and CDR2 sequences are MDHEN and SYDVKM. CDR3 amino acids: CASSLVGAGEQFF. The CDR3 DNA is TGTGCCAGCAGTTTGGTGGGGGCTGGTGAGCAGTTCTTC.

The chain employs TRBV28 and TRBJ2-5; TRBD1 is a possible D gene (5 bases). Germline assignment: CDR1 MDHEN and CDR2 SYDVKM. The length of the CDR3 is 14 residues. The V end was cut by 7 bases, the J end by 4 bases, with 16 bases between. As DNA, the CDR3 is TGTGCCAGCACCTCTGGGGCAGGGTTAGAGACCCAGTACTTC. It yields the protein CASTSGAGLETQYF.

The chain links TRBV29-1 to TRBJ2-1, with 8 bases identical to TRBD1. Germline CDR1 and CDR2: SQVTM and ANQGSEA. The length of the CDR3 is 14 residues. J lost 5 bases, V lost 3 bases, and 6 bases had no gene match. CDR3 sequence: CSVDSGQANNEQFF. The CDR3 DNA reads as TGCAGCGTTGACTCGGGACAGGCTAACAATGAGCAGTTCTTC.

The chain is built from TRBV28 and TRBJ1-2; D perhaps matches TRBD1 (5 bases). The CDR3 contains 16 residues. Trimming shortened V by 2 bases and J by 6 bases, and 19 bases separated the two germline ends. Germline assignment: CDR1 MDHEN and CDR2 SYDVKM. DNA for the CDR3: TGTGCCAGCAGTTTAAACCTCGTGGATATGGGGGATGGCTACACCTTC. Amino acid sequence: CASSLNLVDMGDGYTF.

The chain has TRBV5-6 and TRBJ2-1; D tentatively fits TRBD1 or TRBD2 (5 bases each). Trimming took off 2 bases at V and 9 bases at J, with 12 bases between the two ends. CDR1 is SGHDT and CDR2 is YYEEEE in the germline V gene. The CDR3 consists of 13 residues. The CDR3 sequence: CASSFRDGGEQFF. For the CDR3, the DNA is TGTGCCAGCAGCTTCCGGGACGGCGGTGAGCAGTTCTTC. The complete variable domain, with remaining parts taken from reference TRBV5-6 and TRBJ2-1, reads DAGVTQSPTHLIKTRGQQVTLRCSPKSGHDTVSWYQQALGQGPQFIFQYYEEEERQRGNFPDRFSGHQFPNYSSELNVNALLLGDSALYLCASSFRDGGEQFFGPGTRLTVL.

To note about this clone: Different DNA sequences within this sample yield the same CDR3. This sequence joins TRBV27 and TRBJ2-3, with 10 nucleotides matching TRBD2. The CDR3 runs 14 residues. V shed 6 bases and J 3 bases; nucleotides not matched to a gene: 3. The germline V gene encodes CDR1 MNHEY and CDR2 SMNVEV (reference sequence). As DNA, the CDR3 is TGTGCCAGCAGCCTAGCGGGAGTGACAGATACGCAGTATTTT. It translates to CASSLAGVTDTQYF.

This clone was found a few times. The V gene is TRBV5-6, the J gene TRBJ2-1, with TRBD2 matching over 10 bases. In germline, CDR1 is SGHDT, CDR2 YYEEEE. With V trimmed by 4 bases and J by 5 bases, 6 bases remained unmatched. The CDR3 is 15 amino acids. The CDR3 nucleotides are TGTGCCAGCAGCGGAGCGGGAGGGGGTGACAATGAGCAGTTCTTC. Protein product: CASSGAGGGDNEQFF.